This T cell receptor (beta chain) was observed in a study of blood T cell repertoires in COVID-19. Whole-study context: Spain, Italy and the United States supplied samples that represented acute and convalescent COVID-19.

In the authors' workflow: It was from reference gene primer amplification that nucleated cell counts were estimated. Clones were sequenced by immunoSEQ multiplex PCR, and TCRdb holds only the in-frame ones, with some missing. That table supplies the V and J calls and clone size; D and trimming were determined from the DNA. This sample has around 24,000 clones, with about nine tenths found just once. The sample comprised peripheral blood. The TCR originated in a woman between 65 and 79 years old with active COVID-19.

The CDR3 nucleotides are TGTGCCAGCAGCTTAGGGTTTAGCGGGGGGGCCGGGAACACCGGGGAGCTGTTTTTT. This encodes CASSLGFSGGAGNTGELFF. The chain uses TRBV7-8 and TRBJ2-2; the match to TRBD2 covers 11 bases. Germline values: CDR1 SGHVS, CDR2 FQNEAQ. This CDR3 region has 19 residues. V was clipped by 1 base and J by 1 base; unmatched bases: 8.